This T cell receptor beta chain was captured by sequencing in a study of T-cell reconstitution after alpha-beta-depleted transplantation in children (dated by TCRdb to 2016 to 2017). At the level of the whole study: Using TCR repertoire profiling, the study quantitatively followed how T-cell immune reconstitution unfolded in children after TCRalphabeta/CD19-depleted allogeneic hematopoietic cell transplantation. What the study reported, not specific to this receptor: In some patients, the high TCRbeta diversity seen at day 60 was put down to recipient T cells and intrathymic progenitors that had survived conditioning. Over subsequent months, a decline in hyperexpanded clone frequencies was noted, and after one year, T-cell counts and TCRbeta diversity were mostly ascribed to newly produced T cells. About two months after transplant, the apparently early recovery of alphabetaT-cell counts reportedly depended on just several hundred clones that had expanded rapidly and came from non-depleted graft cells.

What this sample's treatment or condition label stands for: allogeneic hematopoietic cell transplantation with graft depleted of TCRalphabeta T cells and CD19 B cells. The children who served as transplant recipients had been given grafts of TCRalphabeta/CD19-depleted allogeneic hematopoietic cells. Of note for this clonotype: Its antigen is still unknown. The record has no base qualities; no much larger clone is one base away.

Receptor libraries were prepared by PCR. TCRdb shows the sequencer as Illumina HiSeq 2500. TCR library preparation used molecular barcoding, with unique molecular identifiers applied to normalize quantification of the TCRbeta repertoire. TCRdb handled the public reads itself, with Q25 trimming in fastp and clone calling in MiXCR, and kept productive beta chains. Duplicate CDR3 protein sequences are folded into a single record with the most common DNA and genes. The table for this sample lists 440,000 or so distinct CDR3 sequences; 43% of them were counted only once. The top ten clonotypes cover 25% to 30% of the sample. The source of this sequence is a girl between 2 and 10 years old with aplastic anemia, due to receive a stem cell transplant. This specimen was PBMCs, taken before TCRalphabeta/CD19-depleted stem cell transplant.

The sequenced DNA is TGCGCCAGCAGACAACTGTCCAACTCCTACGAGCAGTACTTC. The encoded protein is CASRQLSNSYEQYF. The chain employs TRBV5-1 and TRBJ2-7; the D gene is unclear. Including the terminal cysteine and phenylalanine, the CDR3 comprises 14 residues. The read is trimmed to its CDR3 DNA, 42 bases read in frame from base 1. V is shortened by 5 bases, J by 0 bases, and the region joining them spans 12 bases. The germline V gene specifies SGHRS as CDR1 and YFSETQ as CDR2.